The 14 T cell receptor beta chains reported below all come from one sample, sequenced in a study of T cell clonality in common variable immunodeficiency. Study-wide findings and caveats: Fewer deletions and N-nucleotide insertions were reportedly seen in common variable immunodeficiency TCR beta sequences.

Some clones are missing from TCRdb's copy, which holds only in-frame ones; the method was immunoSEQ multiplex PCR. Recorded here are about 42,000 clones, with no singletons, and the ten leading clones hold roughly 6%. These TCRs are of unknown antigen specificity. The source material was peripheral blood mononuclear cells. These receptors all come from a human donor with common variable immunodeficiency.

Concerning this clone itself: The read stops 3 residues short of the end of the CDR3; the missing end is completed from the germline J gene. This rearrangement joins TRBV11-2 to TRBJ2-6, with TRBD1 identical over 7 bases. This CDR3 spans 15 amino acids. The J segment lost 4 bases and the V segment lost 5 bases, leaving 5 bases of the junction unmatched. The germline V gene has CDR1 SGHAT and CDR2 FQNNGV. This CDR3 is CASSRQGTGANVLTF. The part of the CDR3 DNA that was read is TGTGCCAGCAGCCGACAGGGAACCGGGGCCAACGTC. The whole variable domain, remainder taken from reference TRBV11-2 and TRBJ2-6, is EAGVAQSPRYKIIEKRQSVAFWCNPISGHATLYWYQQILGQGPKLLIQFQNNGVVDDSQLPKDRFSAERLKGVDSTLKIQPAKLEDSAVYLCASSRQGTGANVLTFGAGSRLTVL.

This clone has only a few counts. The CDR3 is cut off 3 residues early in the read; its end comes from the germline J gene. This chain uses TRBV18 with TRBJ2-7; D gene unclear. Germline V gene lookup returns CDR1 KGHSH and CDR2 LQKENI. The V end lost 3 bases, the J end lost 5 bases, and 8 bases lay between the germline ends. This CDR3 region has 12 residues. CDR3 DNA, as far as it was read: TGTGCCAGCTCACCTCAAAGGGACGAG. It is translated as CASSPQRDE. The entire CDR3 is CASSPQRDEQYF.

There are many counts of this clone. The read ends 3 residues before the CDR3 terminus; that terminus is restored from the germline J gene. The J gene is TRBJ2-7, the V gene TRBV20-1; 10 bases are shared with TRBD2. CDR3 size: 16 residues. The germline CDR1 and CDR2 sequences are DFQATT and SNEGSKA (reference sequence). Trimming took 1 base from V and 0 from J; bases not matched to a gene: 6. CDR3 DNA, as far as it was read: TGCAGTGCTAGAGGACTAGCGGGTCCCCACTCCTACGAG. Its translation: CSARGLAGPHSYE. The whole CDR3 sequence reads CSARGLAGPHSYEQYF.

This clone was detected only a few times. The read falls 3 residues short of the CDR3 end, and the missing part is taken from the germline J gene. The chain employs TRBV10-2 and TRBJ2-3; D may be TRBD1 (6 bases). V was shortened by 3 bases and J by 3 bases, with 10 bases between the two germline ends. The CDR3 spans 14 residues. Germline CDR1 reads WSHSY; CDR2 reads SAAADI. The CDR3 protein is CASSDRGLTDTQYF. CDR3 DNA, as far as it was read: TGCGCCAGCAGTGACAGGGGATTGACAGATACG.

This clone was counted many times. The CDR3 loop reads CSAKRGGYTDTQYF. Partial CDR3 DNA: TGCAGTGCTAAACGGGGGGGATACACAGATACG. The genes are TRBV20-1 and TRBJ2-3, with 8 bases fitting TRBD2. The read falls 3 residues short of the CDR3 end, and the missing part is taken from the germline J gene. The CDR3 has 14 residues. V was pared by 4 bases and J by 2 bases, with 5 bases of the junction left unmatched. Germline values: CDR1 DFQATT, CDR2 SNEGSKA (reference sequence).

This clone was recorded a few times. The CDR3 DNA, read in part, is TGTGCCAGCAGCTTGCGGGGTGTTACCTACGAG. Its protein product is CASSLRGVTYE. The full CDR3 reads CASSLRGVTYEQYF. This chain joins TRBV11-2 and TRBJ2-7, with a tentative D call TRBD2 (6 bases). Read coverage stops 3 residues before the CDR3 terminus; the germline J gene supplies the remainder. Trimming cost V 3 bases and J 2 bases, with 11 bases left between them. The CDR3 covers 14 residues. CDR1 SGHAT and CDR2 FQNNGV come from the germline V gene.

This clone was observed at least ten times. With the read ending 3 residues before the CDR3 end, the germline J gene is used to fill in that end. This sequence joins TRBV5-1 and TRBJ1-2; a weak D match, TRBD1 (5 bases). Germline V gene lookup returns CDR1 SGHRS and CDR2 YFSETQ. This CDR3 is 13 amino acids long. Trimming removed 0 bases from V and 7 bases from J, with 10 bases in between. Here the CDR3 reads CASSLDGGGGYTF. CDR3 DNA (partial): TGCGCCAGCAGCTTGGACGGGGGTGGTGGC.

CDR3 DNA (partial): TGTGCCAGCAGCTTAGCGGTAGTGGGGGCGACGGGGTCCACTGAA. This gives the protein CASSLAVVGATGSTE. The full CDR3 sequence reads CASSLAVVGATGSTEAFF. This chain uses TRBV7-8 with TRBJ1-1, with D possibly being TRBD1 (6 bases). The read gets to within 3 residues of the CDR3 end, and the germline J gene fills in the rest. Trimming shortened V by 0 bases and J by 4 bases, and 21 bases separated the two germline ends. This CDR3 is built from 18 residues. Germline loops: CDR1 SGHVS, CDR2 FQNEAQ.

Concerning this clone itself: The read terminates 3 residues ahead of where the CDR3 ends, so the germline J gene completes it. The chain joins TRBV30 to TRBJ1-5; D is undetermined. The germline V and J ends were trimmed by 0 bases and 4 bases, with 16 bases remaining between them. The CDR3 is made up of 16 amino acids. The germline CDR1 and CDR2 sequences are GTSNPN and SVGIG (reference sequence). The CDR3: CAWSVRGGSPNQPQHF. The part of the CDR3 DNA that was read is TGTGCCTGGAGTGTACGGGGAGGGTCTCCTAATCAGCCC. Together with reference TRBV30 and TRBJ1-5, the CDR3 gives the full variable domain: SQTIHQWPATLVQPVGSPLSLECTVEGTSNPNLYWYRQAAGRGLQLLFYSVGIGQISSEVPQNLSASRPQDRQFILSSKKLLLSDSGFYLCAWSVRGGSPNQPQHFGDGTRLSIL.

This clone was observed a few times. The observed sequence ends 3 residues before the CDR3 terminus, with the missing tail filled in from the germline J gene. V is TRBV7-3 and J is TRBJ2-5; 7 nucleotides line up with TRBD1. V lost 4 bases, J lost 3 bases, and 2 bases stayed unmatched. The CDR3 extends over 13 amino acids. Germline V gene lookup returns CDR1 SGHTA and CDR2 FQGTGA. The CDR3 protein is CASSYQGEETQYF. The CDR3 DNA, read in part, is TGTGCCAGCAGCTATCAGGGGGAAGAGACC.

This clone was seen only a few times. The CDR3 sequence: CASGLGLAGGNEQFF. CDR3 bases read: TGTGCCAGCGGACTGGGACTAGCGGGAGGTAATGAG. This chain uses TRBV11-3 with TRBJ2-1; 15 bases line up with TRBD2. The read stops 3 residues short of the end of the CDR3; the missing end is completed from the germline J gene. CDR1 and CDR2 from the germline V gene are SGHNT and YENEEA. The CDR3 contains 15 residues. V was clipped by 8 bases and J by 7 bases; unmatched bases: 6. The full variable domain, with the rest looked up from reference TRBV11-3 and TRBJ2-1, is EAGVVQSPRYKIIEKKQPVAFWCNPISGHNTLYWYLQNLGQGPELLIRYENEEAVDDSQLPKDRFSAERLKGVDSTLKIQPAELGDSAVYLCASGLGLAGGNEQFFGPGTRLTVL.

This clone was counted many times. The CDR3 end is not reached by the read, which stops 3 residues before it; the germline J gene fills it in. The chain links TRBV20-1 to TRBJ1-5; 7 bases are a match to TRBD1. Germline V lookup: CDR1 DFQATT, CDR2 SNEGSKA (reference sequence). The CDR3 length is 15 residues. V was pared by 6 bases and J by 2 bases, with 10 bases of the junction left unmatched. CDR3 bases read: TGCAGTGCCCTTACAGGGGCGGATGGCAATCAGCCC. It codes for CSALTGADGNQP. The full CDR3 protein reads CSALTGADGNQPQHF.

On this clone: The DNA ends 3 residues before the CDR3 does, and the rest of the CDR3 is filled in from the germline J gene. The J gene is TRBJ1-6, the V gene TRBV2; D gene unclear. CDR3 length: 14 amino acids. Germline V gives CDR1 SNHLY, CDR2 FYNNEI. Trimming removed 7 bases from V and 7 bases from J, with 14 bases in between. The CDR3 DNA, read in part, is TGTGCCAGCAACCTGGACTGGATCAATTCACCC. Encoded protein: CASNLDWINSP. The full CDR3 protein reads CASNLDWINSPLHF.

This clone was counted ten times or more. The read halts 3 residues ahead of the CDR3 end, with the missing end drawn from the germline J gene. The J gene is TRBJ2-3, the V gene TRBV7-6; TRBD2 agrees at 12 bases. This CDR3 comprises 17 residues. Germline trimming cut 5 bases from V and 0 bases from J; bases unmatched to any gene: 6. Germline CDR1 reads SGHVS; CDR2 reads FNYEAQ. The CDR3 bases that were read are TGTGCCAGCAGCGCCGGGACTAGCGGGCCTAGCACAGATACG. Translating gives CASSAGTSGPSTDT. The full CDR3 reads CASSAGTSGPSTDTQYF.